This TCR beta chain was obtained from a study of T cells in Graves' hyperthyroidism and ophthalmopathy. Turning to the study itself: Peripheral blood was secured at the point of initial diagnosis, before any treatment. Study conclusions and caveats: The authors' 13 V-J model separated ophthalmopathy from stable hyperthyroidism. Blood shared most expanded thyroid clonotypes above 0.001.

This clonotype was picked up many times. Antigen unknown. The investigators amplified TCR beta CDR3 regions from RNA transcripts. The study used the HTBI primer set for a first-round RT-PCR of the TCR CDR3. MiXCR, run by TCRdb on the multiplex PCR reads, gives a single entry per CDR3 protein. The top ten hold 16% of the sample, which has about 720,000 distinct CDR3 sequences, 15% to 20% seen once. Uncontrolled infection, other autoimmune disease, pregnancy or lactation excluded patients. The V end lost 3 bases, the J end lost 2 bases, and 15 bases lay between the germline ends. The CDR3 extends over 15 amino acids. Germline lookup yields CDR1 SGHDT and CDR2 YYEEEE.

Sequencing used blood. The rearrangement links TRBV5-6 to TRBJ2-7; D perhaps matches TRBD1 (6 bases). The TCR was taken from a woman aged 50 to 65 with Graves' hyperthyroidism that later progressed to Graves' ophthalmopathy. The CDR3 loop is CASSSDSPTPYEQYF. As DNA, the CDR3 is TGTGCCAGCAGCTCGGACAGTCCAACTCCCTACGAGCAGTACTTC.